The 2 T cell receptor beta chains below all came from one sample that was sequenced in a study of vaccination and CD4 T cells after COVID-19. Their target antigens are unknown. Treatment in this sample: approximately 9-day PBMC culture with coronavirus spike peptide pools or control peptides (ViraFEST assay). Researchers used the Oncomine TCR Beta short-read assay to sequence DNA from cultured CD4+ T cells. One entry per CDR3 protein results from TCRdb running MiXCR on the PCR reads. In the table there are about 6,300 distinct CDR3 sequences, 65% to 70% of which are singletons. The material sequenced was CD4+ T cells from blood, cultured in vitro. The receptors come from a human donor who had recovered from COVID-19.

The V call is TRBV27, the J call TRBJ1-2; D call uncertain. The CDR3 runs 15 residues. Germline V CDR1 and CDR2: MNHEY, SMNVEV (reference sequence). V was clipped by 1 base and J by 0 bases, with 9 bases between them. The CDR3, as DNA: TGTGCCAGCAGTTTATTGGGTGTGGCTAACTATGGCTACACCTTC. The encoded protein is CASSLLGVANYGYTF.

This clonotype was detected only once. The chain links TRBV20-1 to TRBJ1-6; TRBD1 is a possible D gene (5 bases). This CDR3 comprises 13 residues. The V gene lost 1 base and the J gene lost 6 bases, with 7 bases spanning the gap. In germline, CDR1 is DFQATT, CDR2 SNEGSKA (reference sequence). The CDR3 reads CSARGGTNSPLHF. The CDR3 bases are TGCAGTGCTAGAGGGGGCACTAATTCACCCCTCCACTTT.